This is a list of T cell receptor beta chains from one sample in a study of blood T cells in healthy people across ages. TCRdb independently ran MiXCR on the 5' RACE reads; one entry per CDR3 protein. The sample holds under 2,000,000 distinct CDR3 sequences, around half seen once. Material: blood. These TCRs come from a middle-aged woman in good health. CDR3s include the opening cysteine and the closing phenylalanine or tryptophan. The order of the fields is CDR3 DNA, CDR3 protein, D gene, clone size, J gene, V gene. A D gene is named only where the DNA matches it firmly. Rows may omit the clone size; those that give it use once, few, many or a size class.

CDR3nt: TGTGCCAGCAGTCAAAAGACAGGGCCTTACGAGCAGTACTTT
CDR3aa: CASSQKTGPYEQYF
d_gene: TRBD1
abundance: NA
j_gene: TRBJ2-7
v_gene: TRBV7-8

CDR3nt: TGTGCCAGCAGTTCCCTCGGTAGGTACGAGCAGTACTTC
CDR3aa: CASSSLGRYEQYF
d_gene: NA
abundance: NA
j_gene: TRBJ2-7
v_gene: TRBV28

CDR3nt: TGTGCCAGCAGAGCCTCTTCTAACTATGGCTACATCTTC
CDR3aa: CASRASSNYGYIF
d_gene: NA
abundance: NA
j_gene: TRBJ1-2
v_gene: TRBV6-1

CDR3nt: TGCGCCAGCAGCCAAGATAGGGGACAGGGGGCTGATGAGCAGTTCTTC
CDR3aa: CASSQDRGQGADEQFF
d_gene: TRBD1
abundance: NA
j_gene: TRBJ2-1
v_gene: TRBV4-3

CDR3nt: TGTGCCAGCAGCTTAACCAGGGACAGATTAAAGTTCTTC
CDR3aa: CASSLTRDRLKFF
d_gene: TRBD1
abundance: NA
j_gene: TRBJ2-1
v_gene: TRBV7-2

CDR3nt: TGCAGTGCTAGAGTTGATGCGGGACAGCACACAACTAATGAAAAACTGTTTTTT
CDR3aa: CSARVDAGQHTTNEKLFF
d_gene: TRBD1
abundance: NA
j_gene: TRBJ1-4
v_gene: TRBV20-1

CDR3nt: TGTGCCAGCAGCGACAGGGGGTGGGAAAAACTGTTTTTT
CDR3aa: CASSDRGWEKLFF
d_gene: TRBD1
abundance: NA
j_gene: TRBJ1-4
v_gene: TRBV27

CDR3nt: TGCGCCAGCAGCCAAGATAACAGGGGCACCTATGGCTACACCTTC
CDR3aa: CASSQDNRGTYGYTF
d_gene: TRBD1
abundance: NA
j_gene: TRBJ1-2
v_gene: TRBV4-3

CDR3nt: TGTGCCAGCAGTTTGACAGGGTTAGCTAACTATGGCTACACCTTC
CDR3aa: CASSLTGLANYGYTF
d_gene: TRBD1
abundance: NA
j_gene: TRBJ1-2
v_gene: TRBV28

CDR3nt: TGCGCCAGCAGCCGGACGGGCGCGCAGGGGGCGATCAAGACCCAGTACTTC
CDR3aa: CASSRTGAQGAIKTQYF
d_gene: TRBD1
abundance: NA
j_gene: TRBJ2-5
v_gene: TRBV5-1

CDR3nt: TGTGCGCAGCAAGGGGGAACTAATGAAAAACTGTTTTTT
CDR3aa: CAQQGGTNEKLFF
d_gene: NA
abundance: NA
j_gene: TRBJ1-4
v_gene: TRBV2

CDR3nt: TGCGCCAGCAGTGATCCGGGGCGCGGGGCCAACGTCCTGACTTTC
CDR3aa: CASSDPGRGANVLTF
d_gene: NA
abundance: NA
j_gene: TRBJ2-6
v_gene: TRBV10-2

CDR3nt: TGCAGTGCTAGAGGAGCGTCGGGAGTGGAGACCCAGTACTTC
CDR3aa: CSARGASGVETQYF
d_gene: NA
abundance: NA
j_gene: TRBJ2-5
v_gene: TRBV20-1

CDR3nt: TGTGCCAGCGGGTCCCCCTGGACCCAGTACTTC
CDR3aa: CASGSPWTQYF
d_gene: NA
abundance: NA
j_gene: TRBJ2-5
v_gene: TRBV7-9

CDR3nt: TGTGCCAGCAGCCGACAGGACATGGATACGCAGTATTTT
CDR3aa: CASSRQDMDTQYF
d_gene: NA
abundance: NA
j_gene: TRBJ2-3
v_gene: TRBV6-5

CDR3nt: TGTGCCAGCAGCAAAGCGTACAGGGGGCGCCGGGTCTGCAATCAGCCCCAGCATTTT
CDR3aa: CASSKAYRGRRVCNQPQHF
d_gene: NA
abundance: NA
j_gene: TRBJ1-5
v_gene: TRBV21-1

CDR3nt: TGTGCCAGCAGCCCTACCCGTTTGAACGAGCAGTACTTC
CDR3aa: CASSPTRLNEQYF
d_gene: NA
abundance: NA
j_gene: TRBJ2-7
v_gene: TRBV7-2

CDR3nt: TGTGCCAGCAGGATACAGGGGATAGCTAACTATGGCTACACCTTC
CDR3aa: CASRIQGIANYGYTF
d_gene: TRBD1
abundance: NA
j_gene: TRBJ1-2
v_gene: TRBV12-3/TRBV12-4

CDR3nt: TGTGCCAGCACCCAGGGGACAAGGGACAATGAGCAGTTCTTC
CDR3aa: CASTQGTRDNEQFF
d_gene: NA
abundance: NA
j_gene: TRBJ2-1
v_gene: TRBV6-6

CDR3nt: TGTGCCAGCAGCGTGCGAACTAGCGGGGGGCCTAGCACAGATACGCAGTATTTT
CDR3aa: CASSVRTSGGPSTDTQYF
d_gene: TRBD2
abundance: NA
j_gene: TRBJ2-3
v_gene: TRBV9

CDR3nt: TGTGCCAGCAGTCGGACCCCGGGACTCCTGCCCAATGAGCAGTTCTTC
CDR3aa: CASSRTPGLLPNEQFF
d_gene: NA
abundance: NA
j_gene: TRBJ2-1
v_gene: TRBV6-6

CDR3nt: TGCGCCAGCAGTGAGCTCAGTTCGACCGGGGAGCTGTTTTTT
CDR3aa: CASSELSSTGELFF
d_gene: NA
abundance: NA
j_gene: TRBJ2-2
v_gene: TRBV10-1

CDR3nt: TGTGCCAGTAGTGGTCAACTGGAAATAGAAGGCTACACCTTC
CDR3aa: CASSGQLEIEGYTF
d_gene: NA
abundance: once
j_gene: TRBJ1-2
v_gene: TRBV19

CDR3nt: TGTGCCAGCAGCGGACAGTTTCTAGCCAAAAACATTCAGTACTTC
CDR3aa: CASSGQFLAKNIQYF
d_gene: NA
abundance: few
j_gene: TRBJ2-4
v_gene: TRBV7-2

CDR3nt: TGTGCCAGCGGGACAGAGTATAGCAATCAGCCCCAGCATTTT
CDR3aa: CASGTEYSNQPQHF
d_gene: TRBD1
abundance: NA
j_gene: TRBJ1-5
v_gene: TRBV25-1

CDR3nt: TGTGCCAGCAAGCGGATCTCTGGGGCCAACGTCCTGACTTTC
CDR3aa: CASKRISGANVLTF
d_gene: NA
abundance: few
j_gene: TRBJ2-6
v_gene: TRBV6-2/TRBV6-3

CDR3nt: TGTGCCAGCAGCCTCGGGGTTAAGCAGTTCTTC
CDR3aa: CASSLGVKQFF
d_gene: NA
abundance: NA
j_gene: TRBJ2-1
v_gene: TRBV12-3/TRBV12-4

CDR3nt: TGTACCAGCAGCCTTCGAAGGAACCAAGAAACCCAGTACTTC
CDR3aa: CTSSLRRNQETQYF
d_gene: NA
abundance: NA
j_gene: TRBJ2-5
v_gene: TRBV7-6

CDR3nt: TGCGCCAGCAGCCCCAGACAGGGGGCGGATGAAAAACTGTTTTTT
CDR3aa: CASSPRQGADEKLFF
d_gene: TRBD1
abundance: few
j_gene: TRBJ1-4
v_gene: TRBV4-3

CDR3nt: TGTGCCAGCAGTTTCGAGCGGGGGGGCTCCTACAATGAGCAGTTCTTC
CDR3aa: CASSFERGGSYNEQFF
d_gene: TRBD2
abundance: NA
j_gene: TRBJ2-1
v_gene: TRBV12-3/TRBV12-4

CDR3nt: TGTGCCAGCAGCTTAGATGTCCGGAACATTCAGTACTTC
CDR3aa: CASSLDVRNIQYF
d_gene: NA
abundance: NA
j_gene: TRBJ2-4
v_gene: TRBV7-9

CDR3nt: TGTGCCAGCAGCTTGGGGACTAGCGGGGACTACGAGCAGTACTTC
CDR3aa: CASSLGTSGDYEQYF
d_gene: TRBD2
abundance: NA
j_gene: TRBJ2-7
v_gene: TRBV5-6

CDR3nt: TGTGCCACCAGTGATTTTAGTCAGGGGATGTACAATGAGCAGTTCTTC
CDR3aa: CATSDFSQGMYNEQFF
d_gene: NA
abundance: NA
j_gene: TRBJ2-1
v_gene: TRBV24-1

CDR3nt: TGTGCCAGCAGCTTAGCCCTTTTCCGGGGGGCCCTACAAGAGACCCAGTACTTC
CDR3aa: CASSLALFRGALQETQYF
d_gene: NA
abundance: few
j_gene: TRBJ2-5
v_gene: TRBV7-2

CDR3nt: TGTGCCAGCAGTTCACCCGGGACAGGGATAAGTTACGAGCAGTACTTC
CDR3aa: CASSSPGTGISYEQYF
d_gene: TRBD1
abundance: NA
j_gene: TRBJ2-7
v_gene: TRBV6-2/TRBV6-3

CDR3nt: TGCGCCAGCAGCCAAGACGGGGCGCAGGGGTATGGCTACACCTTC
CDR3aa: CASSQDGAQGYGYTF
d_gene: NA
abundance: NA
j_gene: TRBJ1-2
v_gene: TRBV4-3

CDR3nt: TGTGCCAGCAGTTTAGATCCTAGCGGGAGGGCCTGGGAGCAGTTCTTC
CDR3aa: CASSLDPSGRAWEQFF
d_gene: TRBD2
abundance: NA
j_gene: TRBJ2-1
v_gene: TRBV27

CDR3nt: TGTGCCAGCAGTCCGGATCCCATCTATGGCTACACCTTC
CDR3aa: CASSPDPIYGYTF
d_gene: NA
abundance: NA
j_gene: TRBJ1-2
v_gene: TRBV12-3/TRBV12-4

CDR3nt: TGTGCCAGCAGCCGTCCGGGACAGAACTATGGCTACACCTTC
CDR3aa: CASSRPGQNYGYTF
d_gene: TRBD1
abundance: NA
j_gene: TRBJ1-2
v_gene: TRBV3-1

CDR3nt: TGTGCCATCAGTGTCGACTCCACAGATACGCAGTATTTT
CDR3aa: CAISVDSTDTQYF
d_gene: NA
abundance: few
j_gene: TRBJ2-3
v_gene: TRBV10-3

CDR3nt: TGTGCCACGGAGGGGAACACTGAAGCTTTCTTT
CDR3aa: CATEGNTEAFF
d_gene: NA
abundance: NA
j_gene: TRBJ1-1
v_gene: TRBV28

CDR3nt: TGTGCCAGCAGTTATCATGTTGGTTTTGTCGGGGACACCGACTACAATGAGCAGTTCTTC
CDR3aa: CASSYHVGFVGDTDYNEQFF
d_gene: NA
abundance: NA
j_gene: TRBJ2-1
v_gene: TRBV6-2/TRBV6-3

CDR3nt: TGTGCCAGCAGTCTCCCAGCGGGGGGGCTTAGGAATGAGCAGTTCTTC
CDR3aa: CASSLPAGGLRNEQFF
d_gene: TRBD2
abundance: NA
j_gene: TRBJ2-1
v_gene: TRBV27

CDR3nt: TGTGCCAGCAGATACAGAAGAGGTACAGATACGCAGTATTTT
CDR3aa: CASRYRRGTDTQYF
d_gene: NA
abundance: NA
j_gene: TRBJ2-3
v_gene: TRBV12-3/TRBV12-4

CDR3nt: TGTGCCAGCAGTAGTGACAATCAGCCCCAGCATTTT
CDR3aa: CASSSDNQPQHF
d_gene: NA
abundance: few
j_gene: TRBJ1-5
v_gene: TRBV2

CDR3nt: TGTGCCAGCTCACCTGGACAGGGAGGGCATGAGCAGTTCTTC
CDR3aa: CASSPGQGGHEQFF
d_gene: NA
abundance: NA
j_gene: TRBJ2-1
v_gene: TRBV18

CDR3nt: TGTGCCAGCAGTTACTCCGGGGGGCACGGCACTGAAGCTTTCTTT
CDR3aa: CASSYSGGHGTEAFF
d_gene: NA
abundance: NA
j_gene: TRBJ1-1
v_gene: TRBV6-2/TRBV6-3

CDR3nt: TGCAGTGCTAGTGAGGTGGGCAGGCCTGCTAACTATGGCTACACCTTC
CDR3aa: CSASEVGRPANYGYTF
d_gene: NA
abundance: NA
j_gene: TRBJ1-2
v_gene: TRBV20-1

CDR3nt: TGTGCCAGCAGCCGGGGGGGAGGGTATGAAAAACTGTTTTTT
CDR3aa: CASSRGGGYEKLFF
d_gene: NA
abundance: NA
j_gene: TRBJ1-4
v_gene: TRBV12-3/TRBV12-4

CDR3nt: TGTGCCACAGGACTAGCGGTCTCCTACGAGCAGTACTTC
CDR3aa: CATGLAVSYEQYF
d_gene: TRBD2
abundance: few
j_gene: TRBJ2-7
v_gene: TRBV27

CDR3nt: TGTGCCAGCAGCGCACTAGGCCTGGTGGGTGAAAAACTGTTTTTT
CDR3aa: CASSALGLVGEKLFF
d_gene: NA
abundance: NA
j_gene: TRBJ1-4
v_gene: TRBV9

CDR3nt: TGTGCCAGCAGTTACGGGACAGGGACCCCCTACGAGCAGTACTTC
CDR3aa: CASSYGTGTPYEQYF
d_gene: TRBD1
abundance: NA
j_gene: TRBJ2-7
v_gene: TRBV6-5

CDR3nt: TGCGCCAGCAGCCAAAGACTAGACCGGTACAATGAGCAGTTCTTC
CDR3aa: CASSQRLDRYNEQFF
d_gene: NA
abundance: NA
j_gene: TRBJ2-1
v_gene: TRBV4-3

CDR3nt: TGTGCCACCAGTGATCCGCTACTAGCGGGGGGTCCAGATACGCAGTATTTT
CDR3aa: CATSDPLLAGGPDTQYF
d_gene: TRBD2
abundance: NA
j_gene: TRBJ2-3
v_gene: TRBV24-1